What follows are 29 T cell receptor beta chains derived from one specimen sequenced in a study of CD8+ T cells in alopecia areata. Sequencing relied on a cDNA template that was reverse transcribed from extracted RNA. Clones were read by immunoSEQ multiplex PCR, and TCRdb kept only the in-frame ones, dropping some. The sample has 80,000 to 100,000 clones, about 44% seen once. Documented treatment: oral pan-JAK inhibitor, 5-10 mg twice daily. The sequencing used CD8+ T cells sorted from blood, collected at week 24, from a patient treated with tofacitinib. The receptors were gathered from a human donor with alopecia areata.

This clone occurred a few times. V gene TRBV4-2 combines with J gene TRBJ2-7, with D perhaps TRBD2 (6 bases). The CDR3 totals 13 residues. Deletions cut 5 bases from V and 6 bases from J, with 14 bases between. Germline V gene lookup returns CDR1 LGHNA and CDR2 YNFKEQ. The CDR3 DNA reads TGTGCCAGCAGCTTAGCGGCTACCCCCGAGCAGTACTTC. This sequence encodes CASSLAATPEQYF.

CDR3 bases: TGCAGCGTAGATCTCAGCGGCAGAGGTACCGGGGAGCTGTTTTTT. Translating it yields CSVDLSGRGTGELFF. V usage is TRBV29-1 and J usage is TRBJ2-2; D might be TRBD2 (5 bases). Germline CDR1 is SQVTM and CDR2 is ANQGSEA. The CDR3 consists of 15 residues. Trimming took 6 bases from V and 5 from J, leaving 19 bases between them.

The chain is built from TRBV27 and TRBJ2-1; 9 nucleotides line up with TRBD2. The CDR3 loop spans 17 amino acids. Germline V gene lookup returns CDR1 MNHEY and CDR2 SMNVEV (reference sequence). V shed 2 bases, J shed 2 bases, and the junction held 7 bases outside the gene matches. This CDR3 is CASSLNLAGGAYNEQFF. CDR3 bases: TGTGCCAGCAGTTTAAATCTGGCGGGAGGGGCCTACAATGAGCAGTTCTTC.

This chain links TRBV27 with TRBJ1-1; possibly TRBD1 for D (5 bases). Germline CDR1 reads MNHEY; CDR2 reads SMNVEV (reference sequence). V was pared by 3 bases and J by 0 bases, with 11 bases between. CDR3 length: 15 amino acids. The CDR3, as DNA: TGTGCCAGCAGTTTGGGGGGACCCATGAACACTGAAGCTTTCTTT. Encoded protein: CASSLGGPMNTEAFF.

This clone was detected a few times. The CDR3 sequence is CSVDEGSTGGYGYTF. CDR3 bases: TGCAGCGTTGATGAGGGGTCGACAGGGGGCTATGGCTACACCTTC. The V gene is TRBV29-1, the J gene TRBJ1-2; TRBD1 matches 9 bases. Germline values: CDR1 SQVTM, CDR2 ANQGSEA. J gave up 4 bases and V 3 bases, and 9 bases lay outside the gene matches. The CDR3 extends over 15 amino acids.

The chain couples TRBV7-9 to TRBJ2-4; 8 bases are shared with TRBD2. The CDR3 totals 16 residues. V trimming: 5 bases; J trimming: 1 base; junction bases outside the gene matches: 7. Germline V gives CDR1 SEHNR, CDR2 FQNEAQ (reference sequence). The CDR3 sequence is CASSPPGLGAKNIQYF. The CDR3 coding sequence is TGTGCCAGCAGCCCGCCGGGACTAGGGGCCAAAAACATTCAGTACTTC.

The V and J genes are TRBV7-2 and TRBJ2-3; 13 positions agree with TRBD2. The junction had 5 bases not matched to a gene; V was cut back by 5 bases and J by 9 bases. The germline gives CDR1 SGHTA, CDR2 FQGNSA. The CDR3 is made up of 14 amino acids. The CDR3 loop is CASSVGTSGITQYF. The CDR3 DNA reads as TGTGCCAGCAGCGTTGGGACTAGCGGGATAACGCAGTATTTT.

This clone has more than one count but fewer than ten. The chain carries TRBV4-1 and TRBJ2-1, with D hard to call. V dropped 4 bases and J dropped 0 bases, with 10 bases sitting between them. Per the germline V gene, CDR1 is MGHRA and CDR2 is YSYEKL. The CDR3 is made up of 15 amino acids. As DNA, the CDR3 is TGCGCCAGCAGCCTCGCCCTTAGCTCCTACAATGAGCAGTTCTTC. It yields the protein CASSLALSSYNEQFF.

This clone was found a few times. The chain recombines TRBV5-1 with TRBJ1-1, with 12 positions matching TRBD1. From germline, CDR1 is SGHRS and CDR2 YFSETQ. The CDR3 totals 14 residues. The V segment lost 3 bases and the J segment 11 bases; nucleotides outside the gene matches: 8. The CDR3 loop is CASSSGTGGIGAFF. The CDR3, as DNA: TGCGCCAGCAGCTCTGGGACAGGGGGCATTGGGGCTTTCTTT.

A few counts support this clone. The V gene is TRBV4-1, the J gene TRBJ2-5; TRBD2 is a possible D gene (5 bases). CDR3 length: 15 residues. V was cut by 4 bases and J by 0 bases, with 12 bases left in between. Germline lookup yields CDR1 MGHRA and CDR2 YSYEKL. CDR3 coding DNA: TGCGCCAGCAGCCCTTCGGACGGGGACCAAGAGACCCAGTACTTC. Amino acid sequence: CASSPSDGDQETQYF.

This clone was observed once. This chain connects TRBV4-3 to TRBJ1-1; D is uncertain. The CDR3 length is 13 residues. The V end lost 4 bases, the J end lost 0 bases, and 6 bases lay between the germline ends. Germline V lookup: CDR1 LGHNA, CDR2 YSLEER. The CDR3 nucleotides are TGCGCCAGCAGCCCGACTTTGAACACTGAAGCTTTCTTT. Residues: CASSPTLNTEAFF.

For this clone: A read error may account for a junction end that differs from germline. The CDR3 is CATSGDGQGYTEAFF. DNA of the CDR3: TGTGCCACCAGCGGAGACGGACAGGGCTACACTGAAGCTTTCTTT. J is TRBJ1-1 and V is TRBV15; 8 nucleotides agree with TRBD1. Germline V CDR1 and CDR2: LNHNV, YYDKDF (reference sequence). This CDR3 comprises 15 residues.

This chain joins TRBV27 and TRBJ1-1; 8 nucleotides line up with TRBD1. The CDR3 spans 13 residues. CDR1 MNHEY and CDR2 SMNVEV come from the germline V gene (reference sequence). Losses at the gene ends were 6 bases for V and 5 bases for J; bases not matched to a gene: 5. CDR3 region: CASSWTGKTEAFF. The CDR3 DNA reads TGTGCCAGCAGCTGGACAGGGAAAACTGAAGCTTTCTTT.

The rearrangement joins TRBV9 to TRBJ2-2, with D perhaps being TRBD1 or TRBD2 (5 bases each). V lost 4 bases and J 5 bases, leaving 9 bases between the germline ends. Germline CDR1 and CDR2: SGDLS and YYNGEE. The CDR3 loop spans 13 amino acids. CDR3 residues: CASSTGGTGELFF. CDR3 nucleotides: TGTGCCAGCAGCACAGGAGGAACCGGGGAGCTGTTTTTT.

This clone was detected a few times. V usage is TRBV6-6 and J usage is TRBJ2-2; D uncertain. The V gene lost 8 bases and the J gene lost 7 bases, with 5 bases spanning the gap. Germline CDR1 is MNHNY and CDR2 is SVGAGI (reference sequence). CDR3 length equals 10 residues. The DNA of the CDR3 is TGTGCCAGCTCTATCGGGGAGCTGTTTTTT. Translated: CASSIGELFF.

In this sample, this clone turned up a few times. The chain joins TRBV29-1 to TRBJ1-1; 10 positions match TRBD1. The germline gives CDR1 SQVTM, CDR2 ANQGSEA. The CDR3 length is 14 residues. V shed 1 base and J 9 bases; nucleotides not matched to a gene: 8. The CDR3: CSVEGRAGQGKAFF. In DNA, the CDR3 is TGCAGCGTTGAAGGAAGGGCGGGACAGGGGAAAGCTTTCTTT. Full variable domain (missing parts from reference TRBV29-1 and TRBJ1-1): SAVISQKPSRDICQRGTSLTIQCQVDSQVTMMFWYRQQPGQSLTLIATANQGSEATYESGFVIDKFPISRPNLTFSTLTVSNMSPEDSSIYLCSVEGRAGQGKAFFGQGTRLTVV.

CDR3 DNA: TGTGCCAGCAGTGCCGGGACAGGGGACTTTCAGCCCCAGCATTTT. Residues: CASSAGTGDFQPQHF. V gene TRBV9 combines with J gene TRBJ1-5, with 10 bases identical to TRBD1. This CDR3 region has 15 residues. Germline V lookup: CDR1 SGDLS, CDR2 YYNGEE. V shed 5 bases and J 6 bases; nucleotides not matched to a gene: 8.

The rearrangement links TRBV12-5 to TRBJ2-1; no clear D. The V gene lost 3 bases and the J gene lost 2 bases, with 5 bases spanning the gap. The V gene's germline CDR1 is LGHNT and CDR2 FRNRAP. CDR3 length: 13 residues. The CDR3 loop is CASGLATYNEQFF. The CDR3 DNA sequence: TGTGCTAGTGGTTTAGCTACCTACAATGAGCAGTTCTTC. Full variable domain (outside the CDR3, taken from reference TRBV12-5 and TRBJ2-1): DARVTQTPRHKVTEMGQEVTMRCQPILGHNTVFWYRQTMMQGLELLAYFRNRAPLDDSGMPKDRFSAEMPDATLATLKIQPSEPRDSAVYFCASGLATYNEQFFGPGTRLTVL.

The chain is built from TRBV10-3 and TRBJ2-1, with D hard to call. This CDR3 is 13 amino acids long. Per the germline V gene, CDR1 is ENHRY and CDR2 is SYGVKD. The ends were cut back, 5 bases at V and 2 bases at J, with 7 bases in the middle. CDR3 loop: CAISREAYNEQFF. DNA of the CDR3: TGTGCCATCAGTAGGGAAGCCTACAATGAGCAGTTCTTC.

This CDR3 reads CASSPAGNEQFF. CDR3 sequence (DNA): TGCGCCAGCAGCCCCGCCGGGAATGAGCAGTTCTTC. The V and J genes are TRBV4-1 and TRBJ2-1; D unclear. The CDR3 extends over 12 amino acids. With 4 bases removed from V and 7 bases from J, the gap between germline ends came to 8 bases. Germline-derived CDR1 and CDR2 are MGHRA and YSYEKL.

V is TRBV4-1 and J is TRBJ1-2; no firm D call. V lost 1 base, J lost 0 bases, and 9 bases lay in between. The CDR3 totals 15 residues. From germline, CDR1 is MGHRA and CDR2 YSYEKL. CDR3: CASSQVATTNYGYTF. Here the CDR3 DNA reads TGCGCCAGCAGCCAAGTGGCAACAACTAACTATGGCTACACCTTC.

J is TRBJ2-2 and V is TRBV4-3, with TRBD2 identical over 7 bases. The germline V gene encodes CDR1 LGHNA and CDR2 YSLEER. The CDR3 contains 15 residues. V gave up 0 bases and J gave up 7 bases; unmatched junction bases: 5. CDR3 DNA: TGCGCCAGCAGCCAAGAGACTAGCTGGGTCGGGGAGCTGTTTTTT. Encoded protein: CASSQETSWVGELFF.

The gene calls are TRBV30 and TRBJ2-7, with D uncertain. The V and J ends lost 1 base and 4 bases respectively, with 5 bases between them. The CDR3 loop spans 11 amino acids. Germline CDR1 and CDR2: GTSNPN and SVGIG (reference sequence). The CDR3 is CAWSAPYEQYF. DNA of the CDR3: TGTGCCTGGAGTGCTCCTTACGAGCAGTACTTC.

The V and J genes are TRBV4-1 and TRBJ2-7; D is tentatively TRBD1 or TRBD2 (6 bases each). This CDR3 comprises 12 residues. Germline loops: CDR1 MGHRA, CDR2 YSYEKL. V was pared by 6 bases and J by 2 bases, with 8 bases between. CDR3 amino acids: CASRGGTYEQYF. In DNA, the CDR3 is TGCGCCAGCAGGGGGGGCACCTACGAGCAGTACTTC.

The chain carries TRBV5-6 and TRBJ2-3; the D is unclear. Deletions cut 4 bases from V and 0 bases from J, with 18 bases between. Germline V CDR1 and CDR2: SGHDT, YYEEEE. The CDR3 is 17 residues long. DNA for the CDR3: TGTGCCAGCAGCGATGGATCCGCGACTTCTAGCACAGATACGCAGTATTTT. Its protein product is CASSDGSATSSTDTQYF.

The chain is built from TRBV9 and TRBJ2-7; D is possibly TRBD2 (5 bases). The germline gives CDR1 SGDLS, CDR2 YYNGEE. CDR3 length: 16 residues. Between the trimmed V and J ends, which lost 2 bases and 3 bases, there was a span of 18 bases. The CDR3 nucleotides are TGTGCCAGCAGCGTGTCACCGGGATCGGACTTCTACGAGCAGTACTTC. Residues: CASSVSPGSDFYEQYF.

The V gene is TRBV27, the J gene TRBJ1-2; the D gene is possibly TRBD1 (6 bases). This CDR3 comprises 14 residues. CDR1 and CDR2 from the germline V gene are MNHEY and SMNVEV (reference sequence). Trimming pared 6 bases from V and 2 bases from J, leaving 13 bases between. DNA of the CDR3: TGTGCCAGCAGACCCCGGGGGGCGAACTATGGCTACACCTTC. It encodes CASRPRGANYGYTF.

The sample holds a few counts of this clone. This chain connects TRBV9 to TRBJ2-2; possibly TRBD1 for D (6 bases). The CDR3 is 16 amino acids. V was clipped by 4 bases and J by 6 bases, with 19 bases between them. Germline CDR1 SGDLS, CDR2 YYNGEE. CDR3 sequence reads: CASSPRQAAEPGELFF. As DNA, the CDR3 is TGTGCCAGCAGCCCCCGACAGGCTGCCGAACCCGGGGAGCTGTTTTTT.

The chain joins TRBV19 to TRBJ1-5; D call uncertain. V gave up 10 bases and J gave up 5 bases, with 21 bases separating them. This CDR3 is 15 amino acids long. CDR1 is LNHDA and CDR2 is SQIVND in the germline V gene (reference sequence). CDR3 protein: CATARGTKRDQPQHF. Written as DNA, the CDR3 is TGTGCCACCGCAAGAGGCACAAAACGGGATCAGCCCCAGCATTTT.